This T cell receptor (beta chain) is drawn from a study of blood T cell repertoires in COVID-19. Source study methods: Amplified reference gene primers provided the basis for estimating nucleated cell counts. The repertoire was sequenced with immunoSEQ multiplex PCR; TCRdb's copy has only in-frame clones and lacks some. Clone size and the V and J calls come from that table; the DNA yielded D and trimming. The sample consists of 200,000 to 250,000 clones, 85% to 90% of them appearing once. Looked up from germline, CDR1 is SGHRS and CDR2 is YFSETQ. The CDR3 extends over 15 amino acids. V lost 1 base to trimming and J lost 4 bases, with 13 bases between them.

This TCR was sampled from a woman in her sixties with acute or convalescent COVID-19. The sample comprised peripheral blood. This rearrangement joins TRBV5-1 to TRBJ2-3; a weak D match, TRBD1 (5 bases). Written as DNA, the CDR3 is TGCGCCAGCAGCTTGCAAGGGGTGGTCGCAGATACGCAGTATTTT. Translation gives CASSLQGVVADTQYF.